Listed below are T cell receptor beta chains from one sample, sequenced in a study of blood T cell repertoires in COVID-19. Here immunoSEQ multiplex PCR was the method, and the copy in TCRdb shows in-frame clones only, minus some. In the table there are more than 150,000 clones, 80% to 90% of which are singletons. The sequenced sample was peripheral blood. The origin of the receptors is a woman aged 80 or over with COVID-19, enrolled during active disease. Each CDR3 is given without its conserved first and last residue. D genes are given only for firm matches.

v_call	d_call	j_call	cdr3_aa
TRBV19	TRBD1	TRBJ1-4	ASSIFDRVGEKLF
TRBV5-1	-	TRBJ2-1	ASSGGQPGNEQF
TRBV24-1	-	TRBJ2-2	ATSDFARRGTGELF
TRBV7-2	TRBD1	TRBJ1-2	ASSPDRGRPGYGYT
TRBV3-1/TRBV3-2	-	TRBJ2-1	ASSPRGQGNEQF
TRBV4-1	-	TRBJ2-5	ASSQAPGEQETQY
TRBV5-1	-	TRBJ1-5	ASSVGPGQPQH
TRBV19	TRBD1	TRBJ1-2	ASSPRTGAGGYT
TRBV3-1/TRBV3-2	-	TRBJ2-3	ASSQDPGAADTQY
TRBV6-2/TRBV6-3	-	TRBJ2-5	ASSFSQETQY
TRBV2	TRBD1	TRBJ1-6	ASSGQGSSPLH
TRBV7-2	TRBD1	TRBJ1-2	ASSPQGTGGYYGYT
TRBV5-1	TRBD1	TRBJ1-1	ASSLGIDRGTEAF
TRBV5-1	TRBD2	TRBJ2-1	ASSLGGLAGAVDEQF
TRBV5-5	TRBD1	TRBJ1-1	ASRPGTGYTEAF
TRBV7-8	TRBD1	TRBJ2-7	ASSLGTGSYEQY
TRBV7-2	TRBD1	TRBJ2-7	ASSLVAGGSYEQY
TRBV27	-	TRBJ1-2	ASSFSKVQGTYGYT
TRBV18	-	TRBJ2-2	ASSPPSMAGYTGELF
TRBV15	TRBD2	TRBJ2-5	ATSSPTSGDSQETQY